These 3 T cell receptor beta chains were all obtained from the same sample, sequenced in a study of blood T cell repertoires in COVID-19. The method was immunoSEQ multiplex PCR; TCRdb's version includes in-frame clones alone and lacks a portion of them. The data hold tens of thousands of clones, with around 91% observed a single time. The specimen was peripheral blood. The source of these receptors is a woman aged 60-75 years with COVID-19, enrolled during active disease.

Notes on this clone: This CDR3 is missing its conserved last phenylalanine or tryptophan, likely due to a read error. No DNA is shown, since the ends of the CDR3 on it are uncertain; the CDR3 is the one TCRdb lists. The V and J genes are TRBV27 and TRBJ1-1; the table's TRBD1 call for D was not verified on the DNA. The CDR3 is 9 amino acids in total, end residues counted. The germline V gene has CDR1 MNHEY and CDR2 SMNVEV (reference sequence). The CDR3 loop reads CASSLLKGA.

The gene calls are TRBV7-2 and TRBJ2-3, with 12 bases identical to TRBD2. Germline trimming cut 5 bases from V and 2 bases from J; bases unmatched to any gene: 5. There are 16 residues in the CDR3. In germline, CDR1 is SGHTA, CDR2 FQGNSA. The chain's CDR3 is CASSGGLAGNTDTQYF. CDR3 coding DNA: TGTGCCAGCAGCGGGGGACTAGCGGGCAACACAGATACGCAGTATTTT.

This chain connects TRBV24-1 to TRBJ1-5; 9 nucleotides match TRBD1. From germline, CDR1 is KGHDR and CDR2 SFDVKD. The CDR3 covers 16 residues. V lost 2 bases to trimming and J lost 3 bases; unmatched junction nucleotides: 4. For the CDR3, the DNA is TGTGCCACCAGTGATTCGTGGACAGGGGTCAATCAGCCCCAGCATTTT. Its protein is CATSDSWTGVNQPQHF.